This T cell receptor (beta chain) was identified in a study of T cells in localized non-small cell lung cancer. Broader study findings: Without multi-region sequencing, intratumor heterogeneity could not be excluded. Median approximately 58 top-100 tumor clones were shared with paired adjacent lung.

The CDR3 spans 18 residues. Germline V lookup: CDR1 MNHNS, CDR2 SASEGT. The V segment lost 3 bases and the J segment 5 bases; nucleotides outside the gene matches: 11. About this clone: Antigen unknown.

TCRdb keeps only in-frame clones here, not all; method: immunoSEQ multiplex PCR. The sample includes around 48,000 clones, approximately 75% seen only once; the top ten take 17%. The chain couples TRBV6-1 to TRBJ2-3; 13 nucleotides match TRBD2. This receptor was taken from a man between 40 and 69 years old with stage I squamous cell lung carcinoma. The source was peripheral blood, collected before any cancer treatment. This CDR3 is CASSDTSGGANIGDTQYF. CDR3 coding DNA: TGTGCCAGCAGTGATACTAGCGGGGGGGCCAATATTGGAGATACGCAGTATTTT.